What follows describes a single T cell receptor beta chain. Original data processing: Estimated nucleated cell counts came from reference gene primer amplification. Profiling relied on immunoSEQ multiplex PCR, and the TCRdb table lists in-frame clones only, not all of them. That table gives V, J and clone size, and the DNA gave D and trimming. The table shows about 81,000 clones, with about 91% occurring only once. This sample stems from a study of blood T cell repertoires in COVID-19. Across the whole study: Specimens from acute and convalescent COVID-19 originated in the United States, Italy and Spain. T cells, B-cell-depleted T cells, or PBMCs provided the cDNA or gDNA that served as material.

Trimming took off 3 bases at V and 4 bases at J, with 12 bases between the two ends. There are 14 residues in the CDR3. In germline, CDR1 is MNHNY, CDR2 SVGAGI (reference sequence). This sequence originates from a man in his 70s with active or convalescent COVID-19. The genes are TRBV6-6 and TRBJ1-2; a weak D match, TRBD1 (5 bases). Sequenced input: peripheral blood. CDR3 coding DNA: TGTGCCAGCAGTTATCCCGACAGCCCCTATGGCTACACCTTC. It is translated as CASSYPDSPYGYTF.